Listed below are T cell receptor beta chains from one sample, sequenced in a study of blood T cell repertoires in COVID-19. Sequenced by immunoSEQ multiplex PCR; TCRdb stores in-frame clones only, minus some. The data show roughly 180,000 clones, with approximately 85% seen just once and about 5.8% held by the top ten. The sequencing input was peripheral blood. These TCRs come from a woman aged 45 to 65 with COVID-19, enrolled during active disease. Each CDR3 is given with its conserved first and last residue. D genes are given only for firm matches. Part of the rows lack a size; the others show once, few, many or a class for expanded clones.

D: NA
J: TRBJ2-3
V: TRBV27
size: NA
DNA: TGTGCCAGCGCCTCGAGGGCCCAGAGCACAGATACGCAGTATTTT
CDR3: CASASRAQSTDTQYF

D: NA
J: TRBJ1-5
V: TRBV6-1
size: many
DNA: TGTGCCAGCGGTAAAGGACAGCTTGCCGTTAGCAATCAGCCCCAGCATTTT
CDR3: CASGKGQLAVSNQPQHF

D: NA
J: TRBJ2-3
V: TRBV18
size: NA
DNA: TGTGCCAGCTCACCCGTTGGGACTAGCACAGATACGCAGTATTTT
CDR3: CASSPVGTSTDTQYF

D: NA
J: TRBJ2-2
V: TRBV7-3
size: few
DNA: TGTGCCAGCAGCGTGGTCGGGACGAACACCGGGGAGCTGTTTTTT
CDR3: CASSVVGTNTGELFF

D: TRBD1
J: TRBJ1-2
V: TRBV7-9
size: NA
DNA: TGTGCCAGCAGCCTGGGAGGGTGGGACAGGTGGAACTATGGCTACACCTTC
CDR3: CASSLGGWDRWNYGYTF

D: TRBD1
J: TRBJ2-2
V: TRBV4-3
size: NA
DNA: TGCGCCAGCAGCCAAGTTTGGACAGGGGGATCCGGGGAGCTGTTTTTT
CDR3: CASSQVWTGGSGELFF

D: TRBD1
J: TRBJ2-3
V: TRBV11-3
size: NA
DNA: TGTGCCAGCAGCTTAGATAGGGACAGCACCCTTACCACAGATACGCAGTATTTT
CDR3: CASSLDRDSTLTTDTQYF

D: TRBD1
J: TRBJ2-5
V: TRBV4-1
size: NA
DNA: TGCGCCAGCAGCCAAGATTCCGGACAGGGGGATATGGCCCAGTACTTC
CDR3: CASSQDSGQGDMAQYF

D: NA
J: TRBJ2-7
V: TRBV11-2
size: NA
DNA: TGTGCCAGCAGCTTAGAGTCGGTTCTGACCTACGAGCAGTACTTC
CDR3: CASSLESVLTYEQYF

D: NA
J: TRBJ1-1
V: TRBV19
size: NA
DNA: TGTGCCAGTAGTCGGGGAAACACTGAAGCTTTCTTT
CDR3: CASSRGNTEAFF

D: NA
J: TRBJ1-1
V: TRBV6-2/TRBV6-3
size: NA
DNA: TGTGCCAGCAGTTTCCGGGTTACGAACACTGAAGCTTTCTTT
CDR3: CASSFRVTNTEAFF

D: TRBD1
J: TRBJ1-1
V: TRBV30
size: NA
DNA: TGTGCCTGGAGAGCCGACAGGGAGGCTTTCTTT
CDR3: CAWRADREAFF

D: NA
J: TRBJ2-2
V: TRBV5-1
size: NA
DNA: TGCGCCAGCAGCTTGGGTTGGGACGGCGGCGGGATCGGGGAGCTGTTTTTT
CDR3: CASSLGWDGGGIGELFF